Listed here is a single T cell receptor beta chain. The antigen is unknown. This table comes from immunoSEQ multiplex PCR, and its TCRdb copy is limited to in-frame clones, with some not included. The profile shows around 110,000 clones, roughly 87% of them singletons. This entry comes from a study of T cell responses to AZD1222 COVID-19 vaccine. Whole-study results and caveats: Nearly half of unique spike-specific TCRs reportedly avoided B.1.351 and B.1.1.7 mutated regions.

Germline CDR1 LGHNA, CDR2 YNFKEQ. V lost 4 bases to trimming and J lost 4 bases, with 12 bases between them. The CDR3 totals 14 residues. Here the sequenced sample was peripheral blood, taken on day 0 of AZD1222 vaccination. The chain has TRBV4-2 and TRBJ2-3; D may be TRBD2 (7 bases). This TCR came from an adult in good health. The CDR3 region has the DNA TGTGCCAGCAGCCCCGGGGGGCTCTCAGATACGCAGTATTTT. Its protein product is CASSPGGLSDTQYF.